Below are 2 T cell receptor beta chains sequenced from a single sample in a study of human T cells and chemical hapten exposure. Time point reported: pre-sensitization, week 0. As for treatment: therapeutic diphenylcyclopropenone sensitization with weekly scalp DPC. MiXCR, run by TCRdb on the RACE reads, gives a single entry per CDR3 protein. The repertoire holds about 120,000 distinct CDR3 sequences, with roughly 12% as singletons. Sequencing used whole blood, obtained in connection with sensitization to the hapten diphenylcyclopropenone (DPC). These receptors were collected from a woman aged 18-29 years with alopecia areata. Some clones in this sample may be carry-over from other donors' samples.

The CDR3 region is CASSPLTGTYNEQFF. CDR3 bases: TGTGCCAGCAGCCCCCTGACAGGGACATACAATGAGCAGTTCTTC. V and J are TRBV9 and TRBJ2-1; 7 bases line up with TRBD1. Trimming took 4 bases from V and 4 from J; bases not matched to a gene: 8. Germline V gene data show CDR1 as SGDLS and CDR2 as YYNGEE. The CDR3 has 15 residues. The whole variable domain, remainder taken from reference TRBV9 and TRBJ2-1, is DSGVTQTPKHLITATGQRVTLRCSPRSGDLSVYWYQQSLDQGLQFLIQYYNGEERAKGNILERFSAQQFPDLHSELNLSSLELGDSALYFCASSPLTGTYNEQFFGPGTRLTVL.

Only a few counts were recorded for this clonotype. The CDR3: CASSLERSGTQYF. CDR3 in DNA: TGTGCCAGCAGCTTAGAAAGGTCGGGTACGCAGTATTTT. This chain connects TRBV7-2 to TRBJ2-3, with unresolved D. The V gene's germline CDR1 is SGHTA and CDR2 FQGNSA. The CDR3 has 13 amino acids. The V gene lost 1 base and the J gene lost 8 bases, with 10 bases spanning the gap.